The clone carrying this TCR beta chain came up a few times. Researchers reported that TCR beta cDNA libraries carried unique molecular identifiers. Each CDR3 protein is one row after TCRdb ran MiXCR on the PCR reads. The profile covers about half a million distinct CDR3 sequences, with approximately 31% appearing a single time and roughly 6% taken by the ten largest. The data belong to a study of post-analysis software for immune sequencing data. Input material: blood. This clonotype originated in a girl aged 2 to 17 with multiple sclerosis.

CDR3 amino acids: CSVGGRTVDTQYF. CDR3 nucleotides: TGCAGCGTTGGAGGCCGGACGGTAGATACGCAGTATTTT. The rearrangement joins TRBV29-1 to TRBJ2-3, with D hard to call. This CDR3 region has 13 residues. V lost 4 bases and J 5 bases, leaving 13 bases between the germline ends. Germline CDR1 reads SQVTM; CDR2 reads ANQGSEA.